Shown below are 27 T cell receptor beta chains from a single sample sequenced in a study of shared clonotypes between healthy human individuals (dated by TCRdb to about 2020). The library was produced with the immunoSEQ multiplex PCR assay. Sourced from immuneACCESS, this table was stored by TCRdb with only in-frame sequences that have V and J called. A share of the clones is absent; for the studies checked, an unresolved V gene accounts for under half, and the remainder has no known explanation. The sample records under 2.5 million clones, around 90% of which are singletons. The ten most abundant clones make up more than 0.35% of the sample. The sequencing sample was made of naive CD4+ T cells from PBMCs. Sample cell subset or site, as interpreted from the label and publication: CD45RA+ positively selected. The receptor set was obtained from a man aged 18 to 29 in good health. Some clones in this sample may be carry-over from other donors' samples.

This clone was counted a single time. This specimen includes other DNA sequences encoding the same CDR3. The DNA for the CDR3 is TGTGCCAGCAGTGTCGGGACCGGGGAGCTGTTTTTT. This translates into CASSVGTGELFF. The V gene is TRBV2, the J gene TRBJ2-2; D unclear. The CDR3 is 12 residues long. Germline V gene lookup returns CDR1 SNHLY and CDR2 FYNNEI. Trimming pared 4 bases from V and 5 bases from J, leaving 5 bases between.

The chain combines TRBV5-1 with TRBJ2-1, with D maybe TRBD2 (6 bases). Trimming pared 3 bases from V and 13 bases from J, leaving 14 bases between. The CDR3 extends over 12 amino acids. Germline lookup yields CDR1 SGHRS and CDR2 YFSETQ. The CDR3 DNA sequence: TGCGCCAGCAGCTCGGGGGTGACGGGTCAGTTCTTC. Its protein is CASSSGVTGQFF.

The gene calls are TRBV12-2 and TRBJ2-7. TRBV12-2 is tagged as a pseudogene. The CDR3 extends over 13 amino acids. CDR3 coding DNA: TGTGCAAGTCGCTCCGGGGGCTGCTACGAGCAGTACTTC. Amino acid sequence: CASRSGGCYEQYF.

The gene calls are TRBV11-2 and TRBJ2-7; the D is unclear. The CDR3 length is 15 residues. Germline assignment: CDR1 SGHAT and CDR2 FQNNGV. Trimming shortened V by 2 bases and J by 2 bases, and 13 bases separated the two germline ends. CDR3 in amino acids: CASSLRNSVAYEQYF. Written as DNA, the CDR3 is TGTGCCAGCAGCTTAAGAAACTCCGTCGCCTACGAGCAGTACTTC.

The chain carries TRBV28 and TRBJ1-4; 7 nucleotides line up with TRBD1. The J segment lost 6 bases and the V segment lost 4 bases, leaving 8 bases of the junction unmatched. CDR3 length: 15 amino acids. Germline assignment: CDR1 MDHEN and CDR2 SYDVKM. This chain's CDR3 is CASSSAGGGHEKLFF. CDR3 nucleotide sequence: TGTGCCAGCAGTTCCGCGGGAGGGGGCCATGAAAAACTGTTTTTT. Complete variable domain (other parts from reference TRBV28 and TRBJ1-4): DVKVTQSSRYLVKRTGEKVFLECVQDMDHENMFWYRQDPGLGLRLIYFSYDVKMKEKGDIPEGYSVSREKKERFSLILESASTNQTSMYLCASSSAGGGHEKLFFGSGTQLSVL.

The J gene is TRBJ2-2, the V gene TRBV28, with TRBD1 identical over 9 bases. V lost 5 bases to trimming and J lost 7 bases; unmatched junction nucleotides: 11. The CDR3 consists of 16 residues. Looked up from germline, CDR1 is MDHEN and CDR2 is SYDVKM. In DNA form, the CDR3 reads TGTGCCAGCAGTCCAACCGGGACAGGGTTCATCGGGGAGCTGTTTTTT. Translation gives CASSPTGTGFIGELFF.

The DNA of the CDR3 is TGCGCCAGCAGCTTGGGATGGGTAGCAACTAACTATGGCTACACCTTC. It codes for CASSLGWVATNYGYTF. The chain recombines TRBV5-1 with TRBJ1-2, with D unresolved. Germline-derived CDR1 and CDR2 are SGHRS and YFSETQ. The CDR3 is 16 residues long. The V end lost 0 bases, the J end lost 0 bases, and 12 bases lay between the germline ends.

The rearrangement joins TRBV18 to TRBJ2-1, with 9 bases aligning to TRBD1. The germline V gene has CDR1 KGHSH and CDR2 LQKENI. The CDR3 totals 14 residues. J lost 6 bases, V lost 3 bases, and 3 bases had no gene match. The CDR3 nucleotides are TGTGCCAGCTCACCGGGACAGGGAAGCAATGAGCAGTTCTTC. Its translation: CASSPGQGSNEQFF. Combining the CDR3 with reference TRBV18 and TRBJ2-1 gives the whole variable domain NAGVMQNPRHLVRRRGQEARLRCSPMKGHSHVYWYRQLPEEGLKFMVYLQKENIIDESGMPKERFSAEFPKEGPSILRIQQVVRGDSAAYFCASSPGQGSNEQFFGPGTRLTVL.

This clone was detected once. This sample includes further DNA sequences coding for the same CDR3. The rearrangement joins TRBV5-1 to TRBJ2-5, with 8 bases aligning to TRBD2. CDR3 size: 17 residues. V trimming: 0 bases; J trimming: 0 bases; junction bases outside the gene matches: 7. Germline V gene lookup returns CDR1 SGHRS and CDR2 YFSETQ. CDR3 nucleotide sequence: TGCGCCAGCAGCTTGGGGGGGCTAGCGGGTGACCAAGAGACCCAGTACTTC. This codes for CASSLGGLAGDQETQYF.

About this clone itself: Different DNA sequences within this sample yield the same CDR3. The CDR3 is CASSLSGRGYEQYF. In DNA, the CDR3 is TGTGCCAGCAGTTTATCCGGGAGGGGCTACGAGCAGTACTTC. The gene calls are TRBV28 and TRBJ2-7; 8 bases are shared with TRBD2. In germline, CDR1 is MDHEN, CDR2 SYDVKM. V shed 1 base, J shed 3 bases, and the junction held 2 bases outside the gene matches. The CDR3 sequence is 14 residues long.

In its sample, this clone was seen once. CDR3 protein: CASSLDGRYETQYF. The CDR3 nucleotides read TGTGCCAGCAGCTTAGACGGGAGATATGAGACCCAGTACTTC. The J gene is TRBJ2-5, the V gene TRBV7-3; tentative D call: TRBD2 (6 bases). The CDR3 loop spans 14 amino acids. V lost 2 bases, J lost 5 bases, and 12 bases lay in between. Germline V lookup: CDR1 SGHTA, CDR2 FQGTGA.

This chain connects TRBV4-3 to TRBJ1-2, with D maybe TRBD1 (6 bases). CDR3 length: 15 residues. The V gene's germline CDR1 is LGHNA and CDR2 YSLEER. Trimming left V 0 bases short and J 8 bases short, with 16 bases between. The CDR3 DNA is TGCGCCAGCAGCCAAGACGGCAGGGGCTTCGTCGGCTACACCTTC. This gives the protein CASSQDGRGFVGYTF.

To note about this clone: The same CDR3 arises from other DNA sequences in this sample as well. This chain links TRBV15 with TRBJ1-5; no clear D gene. This CDR3 is 14 amino acids long. V lost 1 base and J 2 bases, leaving 6 bases between the germline ends. Germline assignment: CDR1 LNHNV and CDR2 YYDKDF (reference sequence). The CDR3 reads CATSRGGGNQPQHF. Written as DNA, the CDR3 is TGTGCCACCAGCAGAGGGGGTGGCAATCAGCCCCAGCATTTT. The entire variable domain, with the rest obtained from reference TRBV15 and TRBJ1-5, is as follows: DAMVIQNPRYQVTQFGKPVTLSCSQTLNHNVMYWYQQKSSQAPKLLFHYYDKDFNNEADTPDNFQSRRPNTSFCFLDIRSPGLGDTAMYLCATSRGGGNQPQHFGDGTRLSIL.

This chain links TRBV5-1 with TRBJ1-1; TRBD1 might be the D (6 bases). The CDR3 runs to 16 residues. V shed 4 bases and J shed 1 base, with 17 bases lying between them. Germline CDR1 SGHRS, CDR2 YFSETQ. The DNA of the CDR3 is TGCGCCAGCAGCGTGGGACAAGGAAGTCGGAACACTGAAGCTTTCTTT. The encoded protein is CASSVGQGSRNTEAFF. Full variable domain (missing parts from reference TRBV5-1 and TRBJ1-1): KAGVTQTPRYLIKTRGQQVTLSCSPISGHRSVSWYQQTPGQGLQFLFEYFSETQRNKGNFPGRFSGRQFSNSRSEMNVSTLELGDSALYLCASSVGQGSRNTEAFFGQGTRLTVV.

Concerning this clone itself: The sample carries other DNA sequences with the same CDR3. The chain is built from TRBV28 and TRBJ2-2; 8 nucleotides agree with TRBD2. This CDR3 comprises 15 residues. The ends lost 4 bases at V and 4 bases at J; junction bases unmatched: 5. Germline V lookup: CDR1 MDHEN, CDR2 SYDVKM. Written as DNA, the CDR3 is TGTGCCAGCAGTTGGAGCGGGAGTGGCACCGGGGAGCTGTTTTTT. As protein: CASSWSGSGTGELFF.

The chain uses TRBV11-3 and TRBJ2-2, with 10 bases aligning to TRBD1. This CDR3 comprises 15 residues. J lost 3 bases, V lost 8 bases, and 6 bases had no gene match. Germline V gene data show CDR1 as SGHNT and CDR2 as YENEEA. CDR3 bases: TGTGCCAGCTCTACCGGGACAGGGGACACCGGGGAGCTGTTTTTT. Translation: CASSTGTGDTGELFF.

The chain employs TRBV19 and TRBJ2-7; TRBD1 might be the D (5 bases). The V and J ends lost 2 bases and 1 base respectively, with 15 bases between them. The CDR3 extends over 16 amino acids. The germline CDR1 and CDR2 sequences are LNHDA and SQIVND (reference sequence). In DNA form, the CDR3 reads TGTGCCAGTAGTATAAGGGCAGGGCAATATTCCTACGAGCAGTACTTC. It specifies CASSIRAGQYSYEQYF.

This chain links TRBV5-1 with TRBJ2-5, with 7 bases matching TRBD2. Per the germline V gene, CDR1 is SGHRS and CDR2 is YFSETQ. The J segment lost 3 bases and the V segment lost 4 bases, leaving 9 bases of the junction unmatched. CDR3 size: 15 residues. CDR3 residues: CASSPKGTNEETQYF. The CDR3 region has the DNA TGCGCCAGCAGCCCGAAGGGGACTAATGAAGAGACCCAGTACTTC.

The chain recombines TRBV5-1 with TRBJ2-5; D unclear. V lost 4 bases to trimming and J lost 1 base, with 11 bases between them. This CDR3 region has 14 residues. The germline gives CDR1 SGHRS, CDR2 YFSETQ. CDR3: CASSVQNTQETQYF. The CDR3, as DNA: TGCGCCAGCAGCGTACAGAACACCCAAGAGACCCAGTACTTC. Supplemented by reference TRBV5-1 and TRBJ2-5, the full variable domain reads KAGVTQTPRYLIKTRGQQVTLSCSPISGHRSVSWYQQTPGQGLQFLFEYFSETQRNKGNFPGRFSGRQFSNSRSEMNVSTLELGDSALYLCASSVQNTQETQYFGPGTRLLVL.

This clone has a single count. The CDR3 region is CASSVGQRGGQFF. CDR3 DNA sequence: TGTGCCAGCAGCGTAGGCCAGCGGGGAGGGCAGTTCTTC. V gene TRBV9 combines with J gene TRBJ2-1, with TRBD2 identical over 7 bases. The CDR3 runs 13 residues. Trimming at V came to 0 bases and at J to 12 bases, leaving 6 bases not matched to a gene. Germline V gene lookup returns CDR1 SGDLS and CDR2 YYNGEE.

The chain recombines TRBV28 with TRBJ1-4; no clear D gene. Germline CDR1 reads MDHEN; CDR2 reads SYDVKM. The CDR3 has 12 residues. The ends were cut back, 6 bases at V and 8 bases at J, with 10 bases in the middle. CDR3 sequence: CASRTLQEKLFF. CDR3 bases: TGTGCCAGCAGGACCCTACAGGAAAAACTGTTTTTT. Using reference TRBV28 and TRBJ1-4 for the parts outside the CDR3, the full variable domain is DVKVTQSSRYLVKRTGEKVFLECVQDMDHENMFWYRQDPGLGLRLIYFSYDVKMKEKGDIPEGYSVSREKKERFSLILESASTNQTSMYLCASRTLQEKLFFGSGTQLSVL.

There are a few counts of this clone. This sequence joins TRBV9 and TRBJ1-1, with no clear D. This CDR3 is 14 amino acids long. Germline assignment: CDR1 SGDLS and CDR2 YYNGEE. V was trimmed by 3 bases and J by 0 bases, leaving 9 bases between them. The CDR3 DNA is TGTGCCAGCAGCGCAGTGGCCTTGAACACTGAAGCTTTCTTT. This sequence encodes CASSAVALNTEAFF.

The chain is built from TRBV7-2 and TRBJ2-1; D remains ambiguous. Trimming shortened V by 5 bases and J by 0 bases, and 17 bases separated the two germline ends. This CDR3 region has 17 residues. From germline, CDR1 is SGHTA and CDR2 FQGNSA. The CDR3: CASSPYSGGLSYNEQFF. The CDR3 nucleotides read TGTGCCAGCAGCCCCTATTCGGGCGGCCTCTCCTACAATGAGCAGTTCTTC.

The rearrangement links TRBV5-4 to TRBJ2-3; the match to TRBD1 covers 10 bases. Germline CDR1 reads SGHNT; CDR2 reads YYREEE (reference sequence). J lost 5 bases, V lost 4 bases, and 4 bases had no gene match. CDR3 length: 14 amino acids. CDR3 DNA: TGTGCCAGCAGCCTTGGGACAGGGGAAGATACGCAGTATTTT. It codes for CASSLGTGEDTQYF.

For this clone: The junction departs from germline at one end; a sequencing error may be responsible. The chain has TRBV19 and TRBJ1-5, with a tentative D call TRBD1 (6 bases). Germline V gene sequence: CDR1 LNHDA, CDR2 SQIVND (reference sequence). CDR3 length: 16 amino acids. The CDR3 region is CASNIHEGGGYQPQHF. The CDR3 nucleotides read TGTGCCAGTAATATACATGAGGGAGGGGGATATCAGCCCCAGCATTTT.

A note on this clone: Different DNA sequences within this sample yield the same CDR3. Here the CDR3 reads CASSLGTDTQYF. DNA of the CDR3: TGTGCCAGCAGCTTAGGCACAGATACGCAGTATTTT. The rearrangement joins TRBV7-3 to TRBJ2-3, with D unresolved. The CDR3 length is 12 residues. Per the germline V gene, CDR1 is SGHTA and CDR2 is FQGTGA. The V and J ends lost 2 bases and 1 base respectively, with 1 base between them.

This chain joins TRBV4-3 and TRBJ2-5; 7 bases align to TRBD2. From germline, CDR1 is LGHNA and CDR2 YSLEER. CDR3 length: 22 residues. The V gene end was trimmed by 1 base and the J gene end by 2 bases; junction bases not matched to a gene: 25. CDR3 DNA sequence: TGCGCCAGCAGCCAAGTCTCAGGAAACCCCTGGGGGGGGGATGGTCTACAAGAGACCCAGTACTTC. Residues: CASSQVSGNPWGGDGLQETQYF.